Below are 16 T cell receptor beta chains sequenced from a single sample in a study of blood T cells in healthy people across ages. Primed by a sample-barcoded 5' primer and a J-beta primer mix, a second PCR proceeded for roughly 7 to 12 cycles. One entry per CDR3 protein results from TCRdb running MiXCR on the 5' RACE reads. The table includes 2 million or so distinct CDR3 sequences, around half detected once. Material: blood. Receptors originate from a woman in her thirties or forties in good health.

The J gene is TRBJ2-1, the V gene TRBV12-3 or TRBV12-4; no definite D call. This CDR3 has 14 residues. The V end was cut by 3 bases, the J end by 3 bases, with 9 bases between. CDR3 DNA: TGTGCCAGCAGTTTGCCCCCAAACTACAATGAGCAGTTCTTC. The encoded protein is CASSLPPNYNEQFF.

A note on this clonotype: At one boundary the junction diverges from the germline segment, which might be a read error. This chain connects TRBV12-3 or TRBV12-4 to TRBJ2-6; D may match TRBD1 or TRBD2 (5 bases each). The CDR3 length is 13 residues. CDR3 region: CATAGLGADVLTF. The CDR3 DNA follows: TGTGCCACCGCGGGCCTTGGGGCCGACGTCCTGACTTTC.

V gene TRBV5-1 combines with J gene TRBJ2-3; unclear D gene. Germline-derived CDR1 and CDR2 are SGHRS and YFSETQ. The CDR3 has 14 residues. V shed 0 bases and J shed 2 bases, with 7 bases lying between them. CDR3 loop: CASSLEQFTDTQYF. The CDR3 DNA sequence: TGCGCCAGCAGCTTGGAACAGTTCACAGATACGCAGTATTTT. Full variable domain (rest looked up from reference TRBV5-1 and TRBJ2-3): KAGVTQTPRYLIKTRGQQVTLSCSPISGHRSVSWYQQTPGQGLQFLFEYFSETQRNKGNFPGRFSGRQFSNSRSEMNVSTLELGDSALYLCASSLEQFTDTQYFGPGTRLTVL.

A few counts support this clonotype. The V and J genes are TRBV7-6 and TRBJ2-3; TRBD1 matches 11 bases. The V gene end was trimmed by 2 bases and the J gene end by 3 bases; junction bases not matched to a gene: 1. This CDR3 has 15 residues. CDR1 and CDR2 from the germline V gene are SGHVS and FNYEAQ. The CDR3 sequence: CASSLWDRGTDTQYF. As DNA, the CDR3 is TGTGCCAGCAGCTTATGGGACAGGGGGACAGATACGCAGTATTTT.

The chain employs TRBV28 and TRBJ1-2; no firm D call. Trimming removed 2 bases from V and 4 bases from J, with 8 bases in between. The CDR3 is made up of 13 amino acids. Germline V lookup: CDR1 MDHEN, CDR2 SYDVKM. The CDR3 loop is CASSLERRYGYTF. The CDR3, as DNA: TGTGCCAGCAGTTTAGAACGCCGCTATGGCTACACCTTC.

The rearrangement links TRBV4-3 to TRBJ1-2; the D gene is possibly TRBD1 (5 bases). Germline CDR1 and CDR2: LGHNA and YSLEER. The V gene lost 1 base and the J gene lost 3 bases, with 30 bases spanning the gap. This CDR3 contains 21 residues. The CDR3: CASSQGQYILSGKRSDYGYTF. CDR3 sequence (DNA): TGCGCCAGCAGCCAAGGACAGTACATCTTATCAGGGAAACGTAGTGACTATGGCTACACCTTC.

This clonotype was observed a single time. This chain connects TRBV6-2 or TRBV6-3 to TRBJ2-7; D perhaps matches TRBD1 (6 bases). With 10 bases removed from V and 0 bases from J, the gap between germline ends came to 31 bases. This CDR3 region has 19 residues. CDR1 MNHEY and CDR2 SVGEGT come from the germline V gene. The CDR3 loop is CATYTDLSPPAGDSYEQYF. DNA of the CDR3: TGTGCCACCTACACCGACCTGTCCCCCCCTGCAGGGGACTCCTACGAGCAGTACTTC.

The CDR3 spells CASSFPPTRWAQYF. CDR3 DNA sequence: TGTGCCAGCAGTTTTCCCCCGACCCGATGGGCGCAGTATTTT. The J gene is TRBJ2-3, the V gene TRBV28; the D is unclear. V was pared by 3 bases and J by 10 bases, with 17 bases between. There are 14 residues in the CDR3. Germline V CDR1 and CDR2: MDHEN, SYDVKM.

The gene calls are TRBV20-1 and TRBJ2-5; D remains unclear. Germline V lookup: CDR1 DFQATT, CDR2 SNEGSKA (reference sequence). Trimming pared 6 bases from V and 2 bases from J, leaving 7 bases between. The CDR3 extends over 11 amino acids. CDR3 DNA: TGCAGTGCACAGAATCAAGAGACCCAGTACTTC. It is translated as CSAQNQETQYF.

The chain employs TRBV15 and TRBJ2-3; tentative D call: TRBD1 (6 bases). Germline V gene data show CDR1 as LNHNV and CDR2 as YYDKDF (reference sequence). V was pared by 0 bases and J by 1 base, with 8 bases between. CDR3 size: 15 residues. CDR3 sequence reads: CATSRDEGGTDTQYF. In DNA form, the CDR3 reads TGTGCCACCAGCAGAGATGAGGGGGGCACAGATACGCAGTATTTT.

This chain connects TRBV10-3 to TRBJ2-3, with TRBD1 as a possible D gene (5 bases). The germline V gene encodes CDR1 ENHRY and CDR2 SYGVKD. The CDR3 totals 19 residues. Trimming left V 0 bases short and J 0 bases short, with 19 bases between. Written as DNA, the CDR3 is TGTGCCATCAGTGAGTCGACCGGCACAGGTAACCCTAGCACAGATACGCAGTATTTT. This sequence encodes CAISESTGTGNPSTDTQYF.

The chain joins TRBV7-9 to TRBJ2-4; 9 nucleotides match TRBD1. V was pared by 10 bases and J by 2 bases, with 12 bases of the junction left unmatched. Germline V gene lookup returns CDR1 SEHNR and CDR2 FQNEAQ (reference sequence). CDR3 length: 16 residues. The CDR3 DNA sequence: TGTGCCACTGGACAGGGGACGGGTGTAACCAAAAACATTCAGTACTTC. It yields the protein CATGQGTGVTKNIQYF.

This rearrangement joins TRBV7-2 to TRBJ2-1, with TRBD2 identical over 14 bases. The CDR3 runs to 16 residues. Per the germline V gene, CDR1 is SGHTA and CDR2 is FQGNSA. With V trimmed by 2 bases and J by 10 bases, 7 bases remained unmatched. The CDR3, as DNA: TGTGCCAGCAGCTTAATGACTAGCGGGGGGGCCGAGGAGCAGTTCTTC. Translated, it gives CASSLMTSGGAEEQFF.

The chain uses TRBV7-2 and TRBJ1-2; 10 bases line up with TRBD1. The V and J ends lost 5 bases and 0 bases, in that order; junction bases with no gene match: 6. This CDR3 region has 16 residues. Germline V gene sequence: CDR1 SGHTA, CDR2 FQGNSA. CDR3 loop: CASSTRDRGANYGYTF. The CDR3 nucleotides read TGTGCCAGCAGCACTCGGGACAGGGGAGCTAACTATGGCTACACCTTC.

The chain uses TRBV6-4 and TRBJ2-3, with D maybe TRBD1 (5 bases). The germline V gene has CDR1 MRHNA and CDR2 SNTAGT. The V end was cut by 2 bases, the J end by 2 bases, with 11 bases between. There are 15 residues in the CDR3. Here the CDR3 reads CASSDHPGATDTQYF. The CDR3 DNA follows: TGTGCCAGCAGTGACCATCCTGGGGCCACAGATACGCAGTATTTT.

The rearrangement uses TRBV10-3 and TRBJ2-1; 10 nucleotides align to TRBD2. This CDR3 region has 15 residues. The germline V gene has CDR1 ENHRY and CDR2 SYGVKD. V was clipped by 0 bases and J by 15 bases; unmatched bases: 11. The CDR3, as DNA: TGTGCCATCAGTGAGTCGAGCGGGGGGGCACCTACAGCGTTCTTC. Residues: CAISESSGGAPTAFF.